Below are 21 T cell receptor beta chains sequenced from a single sample in a study of blood T cell repertoires in COVID-19. Assay: immunoSEQ multiplex PCR; the TCRdb copy retains only in-frame clones and omits some. This sample has under 350,000 clones; approximately 85% occur once, and the top ten carry about 11%. Material for sequencing was peripheral blood. The receptors shown here come from a woman aged 70-85 years with acute or convalescent COVID-19.

The chain combines TRBV12-3 or TRBV12-4 with TRBJ1-2; perhaps TRBD1 as D (6 bases). V was shortened by 6 bases and J by 7 bases, with 12 bases between the two germline ends. This CDR3 spans 12 amino acids. The chain's CDR3 is CASSSGTPGYTF. The CDR3, as DNA: TGTGCCAGCAGCTCCGGGACACCTGGCTACACCTTC.

This chain joins TRBV2 and TRBJ2-7; D is possibly TRBD1 (5 bases). V was cut by 5 bases and J by 4 bases, with 6 bases left in between. Looked up from germline, CDR1 is SNHLY and CDR2 is FYNNEI. The CDR3 is made up of 11 amino acids. CDR3 sequence reads: CASSPGYEQYF. DNA for the CDR3: TGTGCCAGCAGTCCAGGGTACGAGCAGTACTTC.

The gene calls are TRBV18 and TRBJ1-4, with 7 bases fitting TRBD1. The CDR3 contains 14 residues. CDR1 and CDR2 from the germline V gene are KGHSH and LQKENI. V shed 2 bases and J 8 bases; nucleotides not matched to a gene: 5. CDR3 sequence reads: CASSPGTVVEKLFF. The CDR3, as DNA: TGTGCCAGCTCACCAGGGACAGTGGTGGAAAAACTGTTTTTT.

This clone has only a few counts. This chain links TRBV11-3 with TRBJ1-3; TRBD1 matches 8 bases. CDR1 and CDR2 (germline): SGHNT, YENEEA. V trimming: 3 bases; J trimming: 0 bases; junction bases outside the gene matches: 10. The CDR3 totals 18 residues. The CDR3: CASSFDRGRVGSGNTIYF. CDR3 DNA sequence: TGTGCCAGCAGCTTTGACAGGGGCCGCGTGGGCTCTGGAAACACCATATATTTT.

The chain uses TRBV3-1 (or the pseudogene TRBV3-2) and TRBJ2-7; TRBD2 aligns across 12 bases. This CDR3 has 17 residues. The V gene's germline CDR1 is LGHDT and CDR2 YNNKEL (reference sequence). The V and J ends lost 1 base and 2 bases, in that order; junction bases with no gene match: 6. CDR3 amino acids: CASSQARLAGAAYEQYF. Written as DNA, the CDR3 is TGTGCCAGCAGCCAAGCGAGACTAGCGGGGGCCGCCTACGAGCAGTACTTC.

The V gene is TRBV10-3, the J gene TRBJ1-2; 10 positions agree with TRBD1. CDR1 and CDR2 (germline): ENHRY, SYGVKD. The CDR3 length is 14 residues. V lost 0 bases, J lost 7 bases, and 2 bases stayed unmatched. The CDR3 is CAISESGTGAGYTF. Written as DNA, the CDR3 is TGTGCCATCAGTGAGTCCGGGACAGGGGCTGGCTACACCTTC.

The chain uses TRBV6-1 and TRBJ2-1; 8 nucleotides line up with TRBD2. Unmatched junction bases numbered 3, after V lost 2 bases and J lost 0 bases. Germline loops: CDR1 MNHNS, CDR2 SASEGT. There are 16 residues in the CDR3. The CDR3 region is CASSEYGGASYNEQFF. In DNA form, the CDR3 reads TGTGCCAGCAGTGAATACGGGGGGGCCTCCTACAATGAGCAGTTCTTC.

This clone was observed once. The chain recombines TRBV6-5 with TRBJ1-3, with D possibly being TRBD1 (5 bases). CDR3 size: 13 residues. Germline V gene data show CDR1 as MNHEY and CDR2 as SVGAGI. The V end lost 0 bases, the J end lost 5 bases, and 5 bases lay between the germline ends. The CDR3 spells CASSYSGRNTIYF. The CDR3 DNA reads as TGTGCCAGCAGTTACTCGGGGCGAAACACCATATATTTT.

The chain recombines TRBV5-5 with TRBJ1-2; 7 bases align to TRBD1. V was pared by 4 bases and J by 2 bases, with 2 bases of the junction left unmatched. The CDR3 covers 13 residues. Germline CDR1 SGHKS, CDR2 YYEKEE (reference sequence). The CDR3 spells CASSPDRNYGYTF. The CDR3 nucleotides read TGTGCCAGCAGCCCGGACAGGAACTATGGCTACACCTTC.

The genes are TRBV5-6 and TRBJ2-1, with a weak D call TRBD2 (5 bases). Germline loops: CDR1 SGHDT, CDR2 YYEEEE. The V and J ends lost 4 bases and 7 bases respectively, with 9 bases between them. This CDR3 region has 12 residues. The CDR3 reads CASSIGLNEQFF. The CDR3 region has the DNA TGTGCCAGCAGCATCGGACTTAATGAGCAGTTCTTC.

V gene TRBV5-6 combines with J gene TRBJ1-2; D might be TRBD1 (6 bases). Germline V gene sequence: CDR1 SGHDT, CDR2 YYEEEE. The V gene lost 0 bases and the J gene lost 4 bases, with 10 bases spanning the gap. This CDR3 comprises 14 residues. CDR3 amino acids: CASSLGTGSYGYTF. DNA of the CDR3: TGTGCCAGCAGCTTGGGTACAGGGTCCTATGGCTACACCTTC. The full variable domain, in which reference TRBV5-6 and TRBJ1-2 provide the parts outside the CDR3, is DAGVTQSPTHLIKTRGQQVTLRCSPKSGHDTVSWYQQALGQGPQFIFQYYEEEERQRGNFPDRFSGHQFPNYSSELNVNALLLGDSALYLCASSLGTGSYGYTFGSGTRLTVV.

V gene TRBV5-1 combines with J gene TRBJ2-5, with 8 bases that match TRBD2. V lost 5 bases to trimming and J lost 5 bases; unmatched junction nucleotides: 5. The germline V gene encodes CDR1 SGHRS and CDR2 YFSETQ. The length of the CDR3 is 13 residues. The CDR3 DNA sequence: TGCGCCAGCAGGGGGACTAGTCGCGAGACCCAGTACTTC. Protein product: CASRGTSRETQYF.

This chain uses TRBV5-1 with TRBJ1-2, with a tentative D call TRBD1 (5 bases). Germline CDR1 reads SGHRS; CDR2 reads YFSETQ. V shed 4 bases and J shed 5 bases, with 15 bases lying between them. The CDR3 is made up of 14 amino acids. The CDR3 is CASSNQQAYYGYTF. In DNA, the CDR3 is TGCGCCAGCAGCAACCAACAGGCGTATTATGGCTACACCTTC.

The chain has TRBV15 and TRBJ2-1; tentatively, D is TRBD2 (6 bases). The CDR3 length is 13 residues. The V gene's germline CDR1 is LNHNV and CDR2 YYDKDF (reference sequence). With 5 bases removed from V and 10 bases from J, the gap between germline ends came to 15 bases. For the CDR3, the DNA is TGTGCCACCAGCGGCCAAAAAGGGAGGGAGCAGTTCTTC. Amino acids: CATSGQKGREQFF.

The chain uses TRBV2 and TRBJ2-3; 9 nucleotides match TRBD2. Germline values: CDR1 SNHLY, CDR2 FYNNEI. This CDR3 has 15 residues. The trim removed 8 bases at V and 1 base at J, leaving 7 bases unmatched. The CDR3 spells CASLERGARTDTQYF. The CDR3 DNA follows: TGTGCCAGCCTAGAGCGGGGGGCCCGCACAGATACGCAGTATTTT.

The V and J genes are TRBV3-1 (or the pseudogene TRBV3-2) and TRBJ1-2, with a weak D call TRBD1 (6 bases). The CDR3 consists of 14 residues. The germline CDR1 and CDR2 sequences are LGHDT and YNNKEL (reference sequence). V lost 2 bases, J lost 7 bases, and 14 bases lay in between. CDR3 in amino acids: CASSQPRGSGGYTF. The CDR3 nucleotides read TGTGCCAGCAGCCAACCCAGGGGTTCCGGTGGCTACACCTTC.

Here the CDR3 reads CASSEYSGGYNEQFF. DNA of the CDR3: TGTGCCAGCAGTGAATACAGCGGGGGGTACAATGAGCAGTTCTTC. The chain couples TRBV2 to TRBJ2-1; 9 bases are shared with TRBD2. CDR3 length equals 15 residues. Germline V gene lookup returns CDR1 SNHLY and CDR2 FYNNEI. V lost 2 bases and J lost 4; bases outside the gene matches: 3. Full variable domain (remainder filled in from reference TRBV2 and TRBJ2-1): EPEVTQTPSHQVTQMGQEVILRCVPISNHLYFYWYRQILGQKVEFLVSFYNNEISEKSEIFDDQFSVERPDGSNFTLKIRSTKLEDSAMYFCASSEYSGGYNEQFFGPGTRLTVL.

The V gene is TRBV4-1, the J gene TRBJ1-2; D may be TRBD1 (5 bases). The CDR3 totals 15 residues. The germline gives CDR1 MGHRA, CDR2 YSYEKL. The ends were cut back, 0 bases at V and 5 bases at J, with 13 bases in the middle. CDR3 nucleotide sequence: TGCGCCAGCAGCCAAGAAACAGGAGGGCCGTATGGCTACACCTTC. Translation: CASSQETGGPYGYTF.

The chain joins TRBV6-5 to TRBJ2-3; weak D call: TRBD2 (6 bases). Between the trimmed V and J ends, which lost 6 bases and 0 bases, there was a span of 10 bases. The germline CDR1 and CDR2 sequences are MNHEY and SVGAGI. This CDR3 comprises 14 residues. The CDR3 protein is CASRPRGSTDTQYF. The DNA of the CDR3 is TGTGCCAGCAGGCCACGGGGGAGCACAGATACGCAGTATTTT.

The chain employs TRBV14 and TRBJ2-2; perhaps TRBD1 as D (7 bases). The CDR3 runs 16 residues. V lost 3 bases to trimming and J lost 8 bases, with 19 bases between them. Germline V gives CDR1 SGHDN, CDR2 FVKESK. CDR3 region: CASSHPQGGRSGELFF. In DNA, the CDR3 is TGTGCCAGCAGCCACCCCCAGGGGGGAAGGTCGGGGGAGCTGTTTTTT.

The J gene is TRBJ2-7, the V gene TRBV7-9; 9 positions match TRBD1. This CDR3 has 15 residues. Trimming took 5 bases from V and 6 from J; bases not matched to a gene: 11. The germline gives CDR1 SEHNR, CDR2 FQNEAQ (reference sequence). The CDR3 sequence: CASSTPGQGLGEQYF. The CDR3 coding sequence is TGTGCCAGCAGCACCCCGGGACAGGGACTCGGCGAGCAGTACTTC. Together with reference TRBV7-9 and TRBJ2-7, the CDR3 gives the full variable domain: DTGVSQNPRHKITKRGQNVTFRCDPISEHNRLYWYRQTLGQGPEFLTYFQNEAQLEKSRLLSDRFSAERPKGSFSTLEIQRTEQGDSAMYLCASSTPGQGLGEQYFGPGTRLTVT.